This entry lists 30 T cell receptor beta chains sequenced from one sample in a study of cytomegalovirus exposure and HLA in healthy donors. 13 Jbeta primers and 60 Vbeta primers were used for the PCR. Sequencing used immunoSEQ multiplex PCR; TCRdb keeps in-frame clones, though not all of them. In the table there are some 150,000 clones, around four fifths of which are singletons. Material: PBMCs. These receptors were taken from a woman between 50 and 59 years old in good health and CMV-seronegative.

The chain carries TRBV4-1 and TRBJ1-1; the D gene is possibly TRBD1 (6 bases). Germline-derived CDR1 and CDR2 are MGHRA and YSYEKL. Trimming left V 3 bases short and J 0 bases short, with 11 bases between. The CDR3 sequence is 15 residues long. CDR3 residues: CASSQATGVNTEAFF. CDR3 bases: TGCGCCAGCAGCCAGGCGACAGGAGTGAACACTGAAGCTTTCTTT.

The genes are TRBV5-1 and TRBJ1-1, with a weak D call TRBD1 (6 bases). The CDR3 loop spans 15 amino acids. V lost 3 bases, J lost 4 bases, and 16 bases lay in between. The germline gives CDR1 SGHRS, CDR2 YFSETQ. The CDR3 loop is CASSSATGVGTEAFF. The CDR3, as DNA: TGCGCCAGCAGCTCGGCGACAGGAGTAGGCACTGAAGCTTTCTTT.

In this sample, this clone turned up once. The chain has TRBV9 and TRBJ2-1; 8 positions agree with TRBD1. The V gene's germline CDR1 is SGDLS and CDR2 YYNGEE. Trimming removed 3 bases from V and 15 bases from J; junction bases left unmatched: 8. The CDR3 contains 12 residues. DNA for the CDR3: TGTGCCAGCAGCGCCACCGACAGGGGTTTGTTCTTC. This sequence encodes CASSATDRGLFF. Based on the CDR3 plus reference TRBV9 and TRBJ2-1, the full variable domain is DSGVTQTPKHLITATGQRVTLRCSPRSGDLSVYWYQQSLDQGLQFLIQYYNGEERAKGNILERFSAQQFPDLHSELNLSSLELGDSALYFCASSATDRGLFFGPGTRLTVL.

The rearrangement uses TRBV20-1 and TRBJ2-7; the match to TRBD1 covers 9 bases. In germline, CDR1 is DFQATT, CDR2 SNEGSKA (reference sequence). V was clipped by 6 bases and J by 11 bases; unmatched bases: 5. This CDR3 has 10 residues. CDR3 sequence (DNA): TGCAGTGCAACCCGGGACAGGGAGTACTTC. Its translation is CSATRDREYF.

The V call is TRBV19, the J call TRBJ1-5; tentatively, D is TRBD1 (5 bases). Germline V gene lookup returns CDR1 LNHDA and CDR2 SQIVND (reference sequence). CDR3 length equals 13 residues. V was cut by 7 bases and J by 4 bases, with 11 bases left in between. The DNA for the CDR3 is TGTGCCAGTAAACTGGGGGGGAATCAGCCCCAGCATTTT. This codes for CASKLGGNQPQHF.

This chain uses TRBV18 with TRBJ2-7, with D uncertain. Germline assignment: CDR1 KGHSH and CDR2 LQKENI. There are 13 residues in the CDR3. V was clipped by 2 bases and J by 7 bases, with 12 bases between them. This CDR3 is CASSPDPLTEQYF. The CDR3 region has the DNA TGTGCCAGCTCACCAGACCCCTTGACAGAGCAGTACTTC.

The chain has TRBV18 and TRBJ2-3, with D perhaps matching TRBD2 (6 bases). Per germline, CDR1 KGHSH and CDR2 LQKENI. This CDR3 has 13 amino acids. The V end was cut by 8 bases, the J end by 3 bases, with 12 bases between. CDR3 DNA: TGTGCCAGCCTAGGAGGGTTGACAGATACGCAGTATTTT. Residues: CASLGGLTDTQYF.

This clone appeared a few times. This chain uses TRBV11-2 with TRBJ1-4, with 7 positions matching TRBD1. This CDR3 contains 13 residues. Trimming removed 1 base from V and 7 bases from J; junction bases left unmatched: 0. The germline CDR1 and CDR2 sequences are SGHAT and FQNNGV. The CDR3 reads CASSLGQGEKLFF. The DNA for the CDR3 is TGTGCCAGCAGCTTAGGACAGGGTGAAAAACTGTTTTTT.

V usage is TRBV11-2 and J usage is TRBJ1-3, with D uncertain. CDR3 length: 16 amino acids. CDR1 and CDR2 from the germline V gene are SGHAT and FQNNGV. Trimming cost V 1 base and J 0 bases, with 10 bases left between them. The CDR3 reads CASSLGGTFSGNTIYF. The CDR3 DNA is TGTGCCAGCAGCTTAGGAGGAACCTTCTCTGGAAACACCATATATTTT.

This chain uses TRBV10-3 with TRBJ2-2; no reliable D call. Germline CDR1 is ENHRY and CDR2 is SYGVKD. V lost 8 bases and J lost 0, with 13 bases in between. CDR3 size: 15 residues. Here the CDR3 DNA reads TGTGCCATCTCATTTCACACAGCGAACACCGGGGAGCTGTTTTTT. Encoded protein: CAISFHTANTGELFF.

The V gene is TRBV15, the J gene TRBJ2-7; tentative D call: TRBD2 (6 bases). The V end was cut by 0 bases, the J end by 6 bases, with 15 bases between. The CDR3 is 15 amino acids. Germline CDR1 LNHNV, CDR2 YYDKDF (reference sequence). CDR3 DNA: TGTGCCACCAGCAGAGATCCCACGGGAGTGGGCGAGCAGTACTTC. Its translation is CATSRDPTGVGEQYF.

The genes are TRBV9 and TRBJ2-1, with 10 bases identical to TRBD2. Germline assignment: CDR1 SGDLS and CDR2 YYNGEE. With V trimmed by 4 bases and J by 7 bases, 2 bases remained unmatched. The length of the CDR3 is 13 residues. In DNA form, the CDR3 reads TGTGCCAGCAGCCCACTAGCGGGGAATGAGCAGTTCTTC. Its translation is CASSPLAGNEQFF.

This clone was seen more than once but under ten times. The chain employs TRBV5-1 and TRBJ1-5, with D maybe TRBD1 (5 bases). The V end was cut by 0 bases, the J end by 6 bases, with 10 bases between. This CDR3 has 14 amino acids. Looked up from germline, CDR1 is SGHRS and CDR2 is YFSETQ. This chain's CDR3 is CASSLEGRSQPQHF. CDR3 in DNA: TGCGCCAGCAGCTTGGAGGGGCGAAGTCAGCCCCAGCATTTT. Complete variable domain (other parts from reference TRBV5-1 and TRBJ1-5): KAGVTQTPRYLIKTRGQQVTLSCSPISGHRSVSWYQQTPGQGLQFLFEYFSETQRNKGNFPGRFSGRQFSNSRSEMNVSTLELGDSALYLCASSLEGRSQPQHFGDGTRLSIL.

This clone has only one observation. The V call is TRBV7-6, the J call TRBJ1-4; tentative D call: TRBD1 (6 bases). CDR3 length: 14 amino acids. The V end was cut by 2 bases, the J end by 7 bases, with 11 bases between. Germline CDR1 SGHVS, CDR2 FNYEAQ. CDR3: CASSLRARGEKLFF. Here the CDR3 DNA reads TGTGCCAGCAGCTTACGCGCCAGGGGTGAAAAACTGTTTTTT.

The CDR3 nucleotides are TGTGCCAGCAGCTTAGTACCCAAACAGGGGATGAACACTGAAGCTTTCTTT. Amino acids: CASSLVPKQGMNTEAFF. V is TRBV7-9 and J is TRBJ1-1; 7 positions agree with TRBD1. Germline CDR1 SEHNR, CDR2 FQNEAQ (reference sequence). With V trimmed by 1 base and J by 0 bases, 8 bases remained unmatched. The CDR3 extends over 17 amino acids.

The chain's CDR3 is CASSLIPGQGAEAFF. The CDR3 coding sequence is TGCGCCAGCAGCTTGATTCCGGGACAGGGGGCTGAAGCTTTCTTT. The V and J genes are TRBV5-1 and TRBJ1-1; 11 nucleotides line up with TRBD1. Germline loops: CDR1 SGHRS, CDR2 YFSETQ. The CDR3 spans 15 residues. J gave up 6 bases and V 1 base, and 5 bases lay outside the gene matches. Complete variable domain (other parts from reference TRBV5-1 and TRBJ1-1): KAGVTQTPRYLIKTRGQQVTLSCSPISGHRSVSWYQQTPGQGLQFLFEYFSETQRNKGNFPGRFSGRQFSNSRSEMNVSTLELGDSALYLCASSLIPGQGAEAFFGQGTRLTVV.

This clone was counted a few times. The chain has TRBV5-1 and TRBJ1-1; TRBD1 is a possible D gene (5 bases). This CDR3 has 13 residues. The germline CDR1 and CDR2 sequences are SGHRS and YFSETQ. V was cut by 0 bases and J by 4 bases, with 7 bases left in between. The CDR3 sequence is CASSLVGATEAFF. CDR3 nucleotide sequence: TGCGCCAGCAGCTTGGTAGGGGCCACTGAAGCTTTCTTT.

This clone has only one observation. The V call is TRBV27, the J call TRBJ1-2; 9 bases agree with TRBD1. V gave up 5 bases and J gave up 4 bases; unmatched junction bases: 5. The CDR3 loop spans 14 amino acids. CDR1 MNHEY and CDR2 SMNVEV come from the germline V gene (reference sequence). The CDR3 sequence: CASSGTGTTYGYTF. The CDR3 nucleotides read TGTGCCAGCAGTGGGACAGGGACAACCTATGGCTACACCTTC.

The chain has TRBV7-8 and TRBJ1-1; no firm D call. In germline, CDR1 is SGHVS, CDR2 FQNEAQ. The CDR3 sequence is 12 residues long. Trimming cost V 3 bases and J 5 bases, with 7 bases left between them. The CDR3 DNA reads as TGTGCCAGCAGCTTTGGCTTTACTGAAGCTTTCTTT. Protein product: CASSFGFTEAFF.

The V gene is TRBV7-8, the J gene TRBJ1-1; no clear D. The CDR3 runs 13 residues. Germline V gene sequence: CDR1 SGHVS, CDR2 FQNEAQ. V was pared by 2 bases and J by 10 bases, with 14 bases between. CDR3 nucleotides: TGTGCCAGCAGCTTAATTAACGCAGCGGGAGCTTTCTTT. Translated: CASSLINAAGAFF.

The chain's CDR3 is CASISDRVFGNTIYF. The CDR3, as DNA: TGTGCCAGCATTTCCGACAGAGTCTTTGGAAACACCATATATTTT. The rearrangement links TRBV6-5 to TRBJ1-3, with a possible D match to TRBD1 (5 bases). Trimming removed 7 bases from V and 3 bases from J, with 16 bases in between. The CDR3 is made up of 15 amino acids. The germline gives CDR1 MNHEY, CDR2 SVGAGI.

The V call is TRBV5-1, the J call TRBJ2-7; 8 bases agree with TRBD2. Germline V lookup: CDR1 SGHRS, CDR2 YFSETQ. The CDR3 is made up of 17 amino acids. With 3 bases clipped from V and 4 bases from J, the junction kept 15 bases outside the gene matches. The DNA of the CDR3 is TGCGCCAGCAGCTATACCCCCGGGGCTAGCGGGCCTTACGAGCAGTACTTC. It translates to CASSYTPGASGPYEQYF.

The V and J genes are TRBV5-1 and TRBJ1-2; 7 positions agree with TRBD1. In germline, CDR1 is SGHRS, CDR2 YFSETQ. This CDR3 is 14 amino acids long. Trimming took 6 bases from V and 4 from J; bases not matched to a gene: 9. The DNA for the CDR3 is TGCGCCAGCAAAGGTGTGGGACAGCCCTATGGCTACACCTTC. This sequence encodes CASKGVGQPYGYTF.

As for this clone: The junction differs from germline at one of its ends, possibly a read error. The chain combines TRBV9 with TRBJ2-1; D is ambiguous. CDR3 size: 13 residues. Germline CDR1 is SGDLS and CDR2 is YYNGEE. Here the CDR3 DNA reads TGTGCCAGCAGCGTAGCCTCCTCCAATGAGCAGTTCTTC. Its protein is CASSVASSNEQFF.

Note on this clone: Different DNA sequences within this sample yield the same CDR3. The chain employs TRBV7-9 and TRBJ2-3; maybe TRBD2 (5 bases). The V and J ends lost 5 bases and 6 bases respectively, with 12 bases between them. Germline V lookup: CDR1 SEHNR, CDR2 FQNEAQ (reference sequence). The CDR3 is made up of 13 amino acids. The CDR3 is CASSLLGADTQYF. The CDR3 coding sequence is TGTGCCAGCAGCCTGCTGGGAGCGGATACGCAGTATTTT.

The chain employs TRBV11-2 and TRBJ2-2; 9 nucleotides line up with TRBD2. The CDR3 runs to 15 residues. Germline V gene lookup returns CDR1 SGHAT and CDR2 FQNNGV. Germline trimming cut 3 bases from V and 4 bases from J; bases unmatched to any gene: 3. Here the CDR3 reads CASSFTRGGTGELFF. The CDR3 DNA follows: TGTGCCAGCAGCTTTACGCGGGGGGGCACCGGGGAGCTGTTTTTT.

This chain uses TRBV6-5 with TRBJ1-3, with a weak D call TRBD1 (6 bases). Trimming stripped 6 bases from V and 0 bases from J, with 9 bases between. From germline, CDR1 is MNHEY and CDR2 SVGAGI. The CDR3 is 14 amino acids. This CDR3 is CASRRGASGNTIYF. The CDR3 DNA follows: TGTGCCAGCAGACGGGGGGCCTCTGGAAACACCATATATTTT.

The rearrangement uses TRBV7-9 and TRBJ1-1, with D possibly being TRBD1 (6 bases). Germline V CDR1 and CDR2: SEHNR, FQNEAQ (reference sequence). Between the trimmed V and J ends, which lost 11 bases and 5 bases, there was a span of 15 bases. The CDR3 is made up of 12 amino acids. The CDR3, as DNA: TGTGCCGGGGGGGCGGGGGGGACTGAAGCTTTCTTT. Translated, it gives CAGGAGGTEAFF.

The genes are TRBV28 and TRBJ1-4; no firm D call. V lost 6 bases, J lost 8 bases, and 10 bases lay in between. CDR3 size: 12 residues. Germline V CDR1 and CDR2: MDHEN, SYDVKM. The CDR3 DNA reads as TGTGCCAGCAGCGGGAGTAACGAAAAACTGTTTTTT. This gives the protein CASSGSNEKLFF. Full variable domain (remainder filled in from reference TRBV28 and TRBJ1-4): DVKVTQSSRYLVKRTGEKVFLECVQDMDHENMFWYRQDPGLGLRLIYFSYDVKMKEKGDIPEGYSVSREKKERFSLILESASTNQTSMYLCASSGSNEKLFFGSGTQLSVL.

The V gene is TRBV15, the J gene TRBJ2-7; no reliable D call. V lost 0 bases, J lost 4 bases, and 7 bases lay in between. Germline V CDR1 and CDR2: LNHNV, YYDKDF (reference sequence). There are 13 residues in the CDR3. CDR3 residues: CATSRDGPYEQYF. CDR3 sequence (DNA): TGTGCCACCAGCAGAGATGGGCCTTACGAGCAGTACTTC.